This T cell receptor beta chain derives from a study of T cell changes during pregnancy in multiple sclerosis. The sample holds one count of this clone. Trimming took 4 bases from V and 5 from J, leaving 21 bases between them. This CDR3 contains 15 residues. Germline assignment: CDR1 GTSNPN and CDR2 SVGIG (reference sequence). Data came from immunoSEQ multiplex PCR; TCRdb stores just in-frame clones and leaves some out. The sample lists approximately 35,000 clones; about nine tenths were seen once. The receptor was derived from a female donor in good health, enrolled as a control in a pregnancy study. This sequence joins TRBV30 and TRBJ2-7; a weak D match, TRBD1 (6 bases). The starting material was CD4+ T cells from peripheral blood mononuclear cells, obtained in the second trimester of pregnancy. In nucleotides, the CDR3 is TGTGCCTGGACCCCCGGGCAGGGGATAGGAAACGAGCAGTACTTC. Translating it yields CAWTPGQGIGNEQYF.